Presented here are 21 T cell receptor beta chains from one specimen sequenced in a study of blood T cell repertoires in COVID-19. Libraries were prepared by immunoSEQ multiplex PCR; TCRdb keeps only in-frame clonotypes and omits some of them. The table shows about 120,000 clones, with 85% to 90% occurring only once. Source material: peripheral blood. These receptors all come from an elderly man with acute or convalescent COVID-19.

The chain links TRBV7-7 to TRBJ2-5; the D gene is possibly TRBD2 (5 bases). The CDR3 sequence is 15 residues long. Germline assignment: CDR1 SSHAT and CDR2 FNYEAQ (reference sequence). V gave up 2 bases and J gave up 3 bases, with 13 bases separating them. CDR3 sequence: CASSLSGLAEETQYF. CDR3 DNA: TGTGCCAGCAGCTTATCCGGGCTAGCCGAAGAGACCCAGTACTTC. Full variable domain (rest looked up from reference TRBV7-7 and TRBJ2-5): GAGVSQSPRYKVTKRGQDVTLRCDPISSHATLYWYQQALGQGPEFLTYFNYEAQPDKSGLPSDRFSAERPEGSISTLTIQRTEQRDSAMYRCASSLSGLAEETQYFGPGTRLLVL.

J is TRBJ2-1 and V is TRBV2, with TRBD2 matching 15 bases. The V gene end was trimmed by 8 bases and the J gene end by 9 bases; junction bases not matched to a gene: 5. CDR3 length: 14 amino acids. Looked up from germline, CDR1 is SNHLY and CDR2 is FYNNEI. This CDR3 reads CASHRTSGGGEQFF. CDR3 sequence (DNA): TGTGCCAGCCACCGGACTAGCGGGGGGGGTGAGCAGTTCTTC.

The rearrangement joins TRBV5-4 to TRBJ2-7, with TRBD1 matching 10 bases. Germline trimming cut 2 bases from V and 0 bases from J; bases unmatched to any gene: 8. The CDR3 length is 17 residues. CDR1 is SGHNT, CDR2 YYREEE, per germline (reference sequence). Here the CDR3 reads CASSFSPGTGVSYEQYF. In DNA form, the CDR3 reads TGTGCCAGCAGCTTTTCTCCCGGGACAGGGGTCTCCTACGAGCAGTACTTC.

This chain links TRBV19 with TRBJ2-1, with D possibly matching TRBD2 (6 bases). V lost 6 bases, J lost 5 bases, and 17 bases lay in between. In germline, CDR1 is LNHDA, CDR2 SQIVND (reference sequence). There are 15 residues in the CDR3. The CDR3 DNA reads TGTGCCAGTAGGGTGAGGGACTCCTACGACAATGAGCAGTTCTTC. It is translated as CASRVRDSYDNEQFF.

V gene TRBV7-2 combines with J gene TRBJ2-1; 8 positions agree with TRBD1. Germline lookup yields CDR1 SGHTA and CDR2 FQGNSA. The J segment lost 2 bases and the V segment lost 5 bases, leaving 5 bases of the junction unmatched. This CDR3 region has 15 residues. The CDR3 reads CASSLGQGPYNEQFF. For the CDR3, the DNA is TGTGCCAGCAGCCTTGGACAGGGCCCCTACAATGAGCAGTTCTTC.

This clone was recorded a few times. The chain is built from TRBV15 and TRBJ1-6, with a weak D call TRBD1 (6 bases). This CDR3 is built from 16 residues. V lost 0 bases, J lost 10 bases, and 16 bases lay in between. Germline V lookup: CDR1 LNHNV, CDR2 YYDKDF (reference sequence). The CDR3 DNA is TGTGCCACCAGCAGAGATACAGACAGGAGGAAATCACCCCTCCACTTT. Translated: CATSRDTDRRKSPLHF.

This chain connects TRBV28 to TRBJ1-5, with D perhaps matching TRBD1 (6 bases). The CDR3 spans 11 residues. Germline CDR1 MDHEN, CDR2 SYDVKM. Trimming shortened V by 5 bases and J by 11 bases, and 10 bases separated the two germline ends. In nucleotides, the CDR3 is TGTGCCAGCAGTCGAGGGGGTACCCAGCATTTT. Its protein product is CASSRGGTQHF.

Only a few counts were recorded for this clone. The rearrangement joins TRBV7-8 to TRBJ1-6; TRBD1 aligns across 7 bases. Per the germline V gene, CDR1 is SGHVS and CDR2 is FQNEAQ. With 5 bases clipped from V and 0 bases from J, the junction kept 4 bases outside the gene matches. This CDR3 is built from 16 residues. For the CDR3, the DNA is TGTGCCAGCAGCCAGGGACAGAGCTCCTATAATTCACCCCTCCACTTT. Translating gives CASSQGQSSYNSPLHF.

CDR3 amino acids: CASTPEGQTNSPLHF. CDR3 DNA: TGTGCCAGCACCCCCGAAGGACAGACTAATTCACCCCTCCACTTT. The J gene is TRBJ1-6, the V gene TRBV6-5; possible D gene TRBD1, 6 bases. The CDR3 is made up of 15 amino acids. Per germline, CDR1 MNHEY and CDR2 SVGAGI. With 7 bases removed from V and 6 bases from J, the gap between germline ends came to 16 bases.

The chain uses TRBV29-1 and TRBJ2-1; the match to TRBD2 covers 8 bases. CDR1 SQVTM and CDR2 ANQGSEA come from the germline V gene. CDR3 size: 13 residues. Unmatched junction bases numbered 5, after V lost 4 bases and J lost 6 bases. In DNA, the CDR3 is TGCAGCGTTGGAAGCGGGAGTGGCAATGAGCAGTTCTTC. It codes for CSVGSGSGNEQFF.

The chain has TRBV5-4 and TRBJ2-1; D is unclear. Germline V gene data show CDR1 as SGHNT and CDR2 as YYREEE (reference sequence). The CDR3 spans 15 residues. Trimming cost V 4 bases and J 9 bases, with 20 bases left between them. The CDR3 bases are TGTGCCAGCAGCGGAATTATTGGTTTGGGCACTGAGCAGTTCTTC. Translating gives CASSGIIGLGTEQFF.

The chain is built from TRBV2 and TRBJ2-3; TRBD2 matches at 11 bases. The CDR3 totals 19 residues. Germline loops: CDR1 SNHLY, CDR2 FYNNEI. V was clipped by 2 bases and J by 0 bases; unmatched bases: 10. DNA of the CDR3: TGTGCCAGCAGTGAAAGCGGGACTAGCGGTTTAGTTAGCACAGATACGCAGTATTTT. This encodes CASSESGTSGLVSTDTQYF. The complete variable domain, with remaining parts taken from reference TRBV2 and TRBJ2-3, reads EPEVTQTPSHQVTQMGQEVILRCVPISNHLYFYWYRQILGQKVEFLVSFYNNEISEKSEIFDDQFSVERPDGSNFTLKIRSTKLEDSAMYFCASSESGTSGLVSTDTQYFGPGTRLTVL.

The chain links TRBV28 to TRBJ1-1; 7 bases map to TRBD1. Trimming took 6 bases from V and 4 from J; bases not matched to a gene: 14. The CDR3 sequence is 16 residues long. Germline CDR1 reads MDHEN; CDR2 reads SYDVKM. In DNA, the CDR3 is TGTGCCAGCAGGATCGAGGGGGCGATCGGGTCCACTGAAGCTTTCTTT. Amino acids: CASRIEGAIGSTEAFF.

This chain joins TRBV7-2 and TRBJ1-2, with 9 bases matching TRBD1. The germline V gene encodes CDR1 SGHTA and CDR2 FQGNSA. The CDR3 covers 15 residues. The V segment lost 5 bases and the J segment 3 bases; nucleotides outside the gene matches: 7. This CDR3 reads CASSPRTGVDYGYTF. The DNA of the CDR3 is TGTGCCAGCAGCCCTCGGACAGGGGTGGACTATGGCTACACCTTC.

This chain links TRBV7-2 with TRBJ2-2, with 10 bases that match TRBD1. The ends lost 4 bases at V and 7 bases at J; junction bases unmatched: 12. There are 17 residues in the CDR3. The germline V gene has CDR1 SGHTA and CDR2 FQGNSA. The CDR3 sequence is CASSSGPWTGGVGELFF. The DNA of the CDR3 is TGTGCCAGCAGCTCTGGGCCTTGGACAGGGGGGGTCGGGGAGCTGTTTTTT.

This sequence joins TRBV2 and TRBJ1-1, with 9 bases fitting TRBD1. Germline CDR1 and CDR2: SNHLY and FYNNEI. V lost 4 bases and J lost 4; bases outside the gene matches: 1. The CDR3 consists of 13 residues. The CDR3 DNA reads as TGTGCCAGCAGTGGACAGGGGGGCACTGAAGCTTTCTTT. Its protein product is CASSGQGGTEAFF. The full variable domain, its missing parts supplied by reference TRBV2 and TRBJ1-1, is EPEVTQTPSHQVTQMGQEVILRCVPISNHLYFYWYRQILGQKVEFLVSFYNNEISEKSEIFDDQFSVERPDGSNFTLKIRSTKLEDSAMYFCASSGQGGTEAFFGQGTRLTVV.

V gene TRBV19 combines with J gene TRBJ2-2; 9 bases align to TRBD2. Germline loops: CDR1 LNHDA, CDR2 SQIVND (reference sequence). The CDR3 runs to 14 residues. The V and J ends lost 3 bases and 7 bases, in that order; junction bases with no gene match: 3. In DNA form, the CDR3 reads TGTGCCAGTAGTATTCTAGCGGGGTACGGGGAGCTGTTTTTT. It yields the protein CASSILAGYGELFF.

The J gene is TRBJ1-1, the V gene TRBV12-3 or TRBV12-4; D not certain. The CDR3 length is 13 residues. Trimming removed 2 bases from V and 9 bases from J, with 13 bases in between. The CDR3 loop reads CASSLSAGRQAFF. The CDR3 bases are TGTGCCAGCAGTTTATCCGCAGGCCGGCAAGCTTTCTTT.

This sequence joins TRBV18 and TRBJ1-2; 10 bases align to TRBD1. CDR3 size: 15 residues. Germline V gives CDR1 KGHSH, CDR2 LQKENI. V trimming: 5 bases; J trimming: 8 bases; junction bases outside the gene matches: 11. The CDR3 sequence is CASSFRQGAVQGYTF. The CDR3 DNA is TGTGCCAGCTCATTCCGACAGGGGGCCGTTCAGGGCTACACCTTC.

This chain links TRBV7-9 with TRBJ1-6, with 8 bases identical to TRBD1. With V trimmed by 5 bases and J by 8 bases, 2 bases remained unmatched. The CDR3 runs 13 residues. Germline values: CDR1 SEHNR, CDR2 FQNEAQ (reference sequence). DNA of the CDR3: TGTGCCAGCAGCCGGACAGGGTATTCACCCCTCCACTTT. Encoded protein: CASSRTGYSPLHF.

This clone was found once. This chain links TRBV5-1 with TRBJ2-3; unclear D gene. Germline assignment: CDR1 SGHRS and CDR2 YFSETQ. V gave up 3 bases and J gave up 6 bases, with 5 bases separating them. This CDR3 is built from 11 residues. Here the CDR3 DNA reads TGCGCCAGCAGCTCCGGGGATACGCAGTATTTT. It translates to CASSSGDTQYF. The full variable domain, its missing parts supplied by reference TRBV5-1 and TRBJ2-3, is KAGVTQTPRYLIKTRGQQVTLSCSPISGHRSVSWYQQTPGQGLQFLFEYFSETQRNKGNFPGRFSGRQFSNSRSEMNVSTLELGDSALYLCASSSGDTQYFGPGTRLTVL.